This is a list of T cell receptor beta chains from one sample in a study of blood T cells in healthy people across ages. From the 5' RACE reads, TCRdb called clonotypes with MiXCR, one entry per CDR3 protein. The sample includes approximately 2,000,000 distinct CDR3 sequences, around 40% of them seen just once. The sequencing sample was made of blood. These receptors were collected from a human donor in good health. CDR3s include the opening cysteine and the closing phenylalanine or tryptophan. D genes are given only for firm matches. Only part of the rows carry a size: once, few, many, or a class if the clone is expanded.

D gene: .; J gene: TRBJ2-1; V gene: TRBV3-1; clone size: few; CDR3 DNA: TGTGCCAGCAGCTCTTCCGGGGAACACAATGAGCAGTTCTTC; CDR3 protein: CASSSSGEHNEQFF
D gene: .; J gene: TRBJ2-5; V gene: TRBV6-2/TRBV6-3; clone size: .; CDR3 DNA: TGTGCCAGCAGACATTCGAGTACATTAGCGAACCCGATCCAAGAGACCCAGTACTTC; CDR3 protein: CASRHSSTLANPIQETQYF
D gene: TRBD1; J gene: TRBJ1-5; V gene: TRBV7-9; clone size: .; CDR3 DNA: TGTGCCAGCAGCTTTGACAGGGTCGATCAGCCCCAGCATTTT; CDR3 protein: CASSFDRVDQPQHF
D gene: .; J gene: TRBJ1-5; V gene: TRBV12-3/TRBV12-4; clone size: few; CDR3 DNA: TGTGCCGGCAGCCTCGTCCGGGATCAGCCCCAGCATTTT; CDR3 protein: CAGSLVRDQPQHF
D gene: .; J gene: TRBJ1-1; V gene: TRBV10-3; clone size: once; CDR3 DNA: TGTGCCATCAGTAGGGACTCCGGGACTGAAGCTTTCTTT; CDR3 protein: CAISRDSGTEAFF
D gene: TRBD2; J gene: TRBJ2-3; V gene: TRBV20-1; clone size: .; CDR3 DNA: TGCAGTGCTAGAGATACGGGGGGGTCAGGGGATACGCAGTATTTT; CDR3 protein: CSARDTGGSGDTQYF
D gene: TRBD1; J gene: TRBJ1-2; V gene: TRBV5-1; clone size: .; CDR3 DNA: TGCGCCAGCAGCTCGGACAGGGTGGAAGGCTACACCTTC; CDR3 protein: CASSSDRVEGYTF
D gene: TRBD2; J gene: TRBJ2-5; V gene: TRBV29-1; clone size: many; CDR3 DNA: TGCAGCGTTGGGGTTAGCGGGGCTCAAGAGACCCAGTACTTC; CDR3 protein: CSVGVSGAQETQYF
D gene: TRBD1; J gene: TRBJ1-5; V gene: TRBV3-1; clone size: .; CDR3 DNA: TGTGCCAGCAGCCAAGGACAGGGATTGAGCAATCAGCCCCAGCATTTT; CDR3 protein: CASSQGQGLSNQPQHF
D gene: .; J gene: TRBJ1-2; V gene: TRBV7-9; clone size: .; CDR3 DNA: TGTGCCAGCAGCTTACAGGGGTTGAAGGGCTACACCTTC; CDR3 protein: CASSLQGLKGYTF
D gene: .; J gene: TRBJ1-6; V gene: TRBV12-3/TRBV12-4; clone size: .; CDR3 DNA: TGTGCCAGCAGTTTAACCTCACCCCTCCACTTT; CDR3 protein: CASSLTSPLHF
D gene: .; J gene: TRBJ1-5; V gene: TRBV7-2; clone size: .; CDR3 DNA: TGTGCCAGCAGCTTGGAACCCAGGCAGCCCCAGCATTTT; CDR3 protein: CASSLEPRQPQHF
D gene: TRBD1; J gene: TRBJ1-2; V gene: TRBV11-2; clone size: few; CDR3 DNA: TGTGCCAGCAGCCCCGGGACAGTAGGCTACACCTTC; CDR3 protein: CASSPGTVGYTF
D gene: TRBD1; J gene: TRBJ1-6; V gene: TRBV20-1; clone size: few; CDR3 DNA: TGCAGTGCTAGAGATCCGGGACAGACGAATTCACCCCTCCACTTT; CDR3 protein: CSARDPGQTNSPLHF
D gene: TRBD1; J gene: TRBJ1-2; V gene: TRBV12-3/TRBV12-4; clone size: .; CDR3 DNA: TGTGCCAGCAGCCCCGCGACAGGGGCGTATGGCTACACCTTC; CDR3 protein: CASSPATGAYGYTF
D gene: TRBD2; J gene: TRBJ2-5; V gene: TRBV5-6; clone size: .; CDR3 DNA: TGTGCCAGCAGCTTGGCGGGGGGGACCGCAGAGACCCAGTACTTC; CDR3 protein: CASSLAGGTAETQYF
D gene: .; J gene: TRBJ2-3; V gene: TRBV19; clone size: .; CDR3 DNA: TGTGCCAGTAGTATGGCCTTGACCGATACGCAGTATTTT; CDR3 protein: CASSMALTDTQYF
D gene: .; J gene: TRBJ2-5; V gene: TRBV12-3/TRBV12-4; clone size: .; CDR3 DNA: TGTGCCAGCAGTGGGGACCCGACAGGTCAAGAGACCCAGTACTTC; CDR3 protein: CASSGDPTGQETQYF
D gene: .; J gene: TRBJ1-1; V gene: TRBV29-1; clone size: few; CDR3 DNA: TGCAGCGCCGCACGGACGGGGAACACTGAAGCTTTCTTT; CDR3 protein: CSAARTGNTEAFF
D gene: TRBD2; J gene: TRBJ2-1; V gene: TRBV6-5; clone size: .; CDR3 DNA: TGTGCCAGCAGTTACGCCCTAAGCGGGAGCTCCTACAATGAGCAGTTCTTC; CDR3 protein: CASSYALSGSSYNEQFF
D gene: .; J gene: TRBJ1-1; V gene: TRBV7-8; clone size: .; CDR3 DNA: TGTGCCAGCAGCCCCGGAGGGTCTAGGTCTGAAGCTTTCTTT; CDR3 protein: CASSPGGSRSEAFF
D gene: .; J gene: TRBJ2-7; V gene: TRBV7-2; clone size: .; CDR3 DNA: TGTGCCAGCAGCTTACTACGGGGAGGAAACTACGAGCAGTACTTC; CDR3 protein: CASSLLRGGNYEQYF
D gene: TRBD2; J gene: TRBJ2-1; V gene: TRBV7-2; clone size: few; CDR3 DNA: TGTGCTACAAGACTAGCGGGGGGGAATGAGCAGTTCTTC; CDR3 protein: CATRLAGGNEQFF
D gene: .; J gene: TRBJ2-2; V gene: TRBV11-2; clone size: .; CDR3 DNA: TGTGCCAGCAGCTTAGGAGTCAGGGGAGCCGGGGAGCTGTTTTTT; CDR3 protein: CASSLGVRGAGELFF
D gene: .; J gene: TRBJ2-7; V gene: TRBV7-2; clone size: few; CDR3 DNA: TGTGCCAGCAGCCGACACCTCTCCTACGAGCAGTACTTC; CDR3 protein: CASSRHLSYEQYF
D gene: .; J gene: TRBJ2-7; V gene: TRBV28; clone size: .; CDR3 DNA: TGTGCCAGCAGTTCCTGGGGTCGCTACGAGCAGTACTTC; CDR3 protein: CASSSWGRYEQYF
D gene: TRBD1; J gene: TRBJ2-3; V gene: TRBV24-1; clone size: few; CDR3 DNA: TGTGCCACCAGTGATTTGATCGGGACAGCTAGCACAGATACGCAGTATTTT; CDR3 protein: CATSDLIGTASTDTQYF
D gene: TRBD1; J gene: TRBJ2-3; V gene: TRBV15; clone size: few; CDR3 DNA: TGTGCCACCAGCAGGTCCGACAGGGGGCTTGGTTATACGCAGTATTTT; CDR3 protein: CATSRSDRGLGYTQYF
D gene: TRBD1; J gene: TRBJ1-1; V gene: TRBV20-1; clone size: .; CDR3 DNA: TGCAGTGCTCCGGGGACAGGTTTGAGCACTGAAGCTTTCTTT; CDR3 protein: CSAPGTGLSTEAFF
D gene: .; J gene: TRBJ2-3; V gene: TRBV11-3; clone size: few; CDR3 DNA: TGTGCCAGCAGCTTAGAGGGGTTCACAGATACGCAGTATTTT; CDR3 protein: CASSLEGFTDTQYF
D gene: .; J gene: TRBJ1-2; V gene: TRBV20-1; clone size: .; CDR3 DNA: TGCAGTGCTCTTACCGGGACCGCAAACTATGGCTACACCTTC; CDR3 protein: CSALTGTANYGYTF
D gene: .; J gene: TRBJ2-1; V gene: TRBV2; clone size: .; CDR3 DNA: TGTGCCAGCAATCGGGTAGCGGACGTGGGCAATGAGCAGTTCTTC; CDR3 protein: CASNRVADVGNEQFF